The entry below describes one T cell receptor beta chain. Its antigen is undetermined. The V end was cut by 5 bases, the J end by 3 bases, with 5 bases between. Germline-derived CDR1 and CDR2 are MNHEY and SVGEGT. The CDR3 covers 11 residues. This entry is derived from a study of T cell responses to AZD1222 COVID-19 vaccine. Using immunoSEQ multiplex PCR, the repertoire was profiled, and TCRdb retains in-frame clones only, with some absent. The table includes about 150,000 clones, approximately 90% detected once. Study-wide results and caveats: Donors, mostly white British, included more females; clonal diversity was possibly underestimated. Nearly half of spike-specific TCRs reportedly go after variant regions that carry no mutations. All repertoire sampling was performed exclusively after the peak T cell response. Across spike, vaccine-associated CD4 TCRs were found, dominant at 160-218 and 743-854.

The specimen was peripheral blood, collected on day 0 of AZD1222 vaccination. This chain uses TRBV6-2 or TRBV6-3 with TRBJ2-7; D gene uncertain. This clonotype originated in an adult in good health. The CDR3 region has the DNA TGTGCCAGCAGTCCCCGCTACGAGCAGTACTTC. This encodes CASSPRYEQYF.